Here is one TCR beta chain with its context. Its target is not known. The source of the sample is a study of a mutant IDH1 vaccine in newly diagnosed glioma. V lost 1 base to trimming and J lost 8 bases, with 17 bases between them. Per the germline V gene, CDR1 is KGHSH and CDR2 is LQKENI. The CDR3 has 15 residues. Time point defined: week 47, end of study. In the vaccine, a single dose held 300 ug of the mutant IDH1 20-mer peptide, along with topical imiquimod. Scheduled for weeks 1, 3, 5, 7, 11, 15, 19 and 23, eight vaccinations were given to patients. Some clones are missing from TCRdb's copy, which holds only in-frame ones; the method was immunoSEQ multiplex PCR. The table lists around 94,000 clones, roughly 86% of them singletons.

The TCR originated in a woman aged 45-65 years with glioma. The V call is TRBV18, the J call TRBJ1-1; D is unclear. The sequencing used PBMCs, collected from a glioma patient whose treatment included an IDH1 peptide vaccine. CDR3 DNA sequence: TGTGCCAGCTCACCACATCCGATTATAAGAGACGAAGCTTTCTTT. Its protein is CASSPHPIIRDEAFF.